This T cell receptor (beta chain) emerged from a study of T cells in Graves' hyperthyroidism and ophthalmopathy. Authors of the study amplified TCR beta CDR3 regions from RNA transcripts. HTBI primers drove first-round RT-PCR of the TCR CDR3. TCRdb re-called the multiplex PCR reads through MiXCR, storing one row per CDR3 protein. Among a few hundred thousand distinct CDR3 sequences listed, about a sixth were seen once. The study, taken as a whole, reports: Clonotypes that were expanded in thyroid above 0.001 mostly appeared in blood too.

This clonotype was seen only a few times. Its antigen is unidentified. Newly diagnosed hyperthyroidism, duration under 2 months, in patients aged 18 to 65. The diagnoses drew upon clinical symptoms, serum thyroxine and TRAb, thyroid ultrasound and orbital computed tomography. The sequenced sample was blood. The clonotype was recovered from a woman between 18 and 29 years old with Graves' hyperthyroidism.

CDR3 sequence reads: CASSLSLDSGYTF. The CDR3 DNA sequence: TGTGCCAGCAGTTTATCCCTCGACAGTGGCTACACCTTC. V is TRBV27 and J is TRBJ1-2; a weak D match, TRBD1 (5 bases). V lost 0 bases and J 7 bases, leaving 9 bases between the germline ends. CDR3 length: 13 amino acids. From germline, CDR1 is MNHEY and CDR2 SMNVEV (reference sequence).